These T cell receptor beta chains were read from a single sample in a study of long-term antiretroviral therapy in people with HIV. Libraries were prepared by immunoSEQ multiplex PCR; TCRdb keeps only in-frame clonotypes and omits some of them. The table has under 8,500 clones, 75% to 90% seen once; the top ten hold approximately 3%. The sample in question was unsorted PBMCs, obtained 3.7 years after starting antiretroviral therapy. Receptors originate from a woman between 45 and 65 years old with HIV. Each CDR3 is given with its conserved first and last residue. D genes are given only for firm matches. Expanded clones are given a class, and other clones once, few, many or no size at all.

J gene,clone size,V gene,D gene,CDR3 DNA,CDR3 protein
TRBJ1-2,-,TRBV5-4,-,TGTGCCAGCAGCCCGGAGTCCGCCCGGGGAACGTATGGCTACACCTTC,CASSPESARGTYGYTF
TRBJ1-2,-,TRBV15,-,TGTGCCACCAGCAGAGGGGACACCACCAGGGATGGCTACACCTTC,CATSRGDTTRDGYTF
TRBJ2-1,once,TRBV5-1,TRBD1,TGCGCCAGCTTCGGTGTTCGGGACAGGGGTGAGAAGAGCCCCTACAATGAGCAGTTCTTC,CASFGVRDRGEKSPYNEQFF
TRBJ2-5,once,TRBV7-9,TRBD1,TGTGCCAGCAGCGCCACCGGGACAGTCCAAGAGACCCAGTACTTC,CASSATGTVQETQYF
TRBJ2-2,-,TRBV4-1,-,TGCGCCAGCAGCCAAGATCCGTATATACGCACCGGGGAGCTGTTTTTT,CASSQDPYIRTGELFF
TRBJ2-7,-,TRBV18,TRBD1,TGTGCCAGCTCAACCACAGGGGGGCCTGGATACGAGCAGTACTTC,CASSTTGGPGYEQYF
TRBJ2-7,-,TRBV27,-,TGTGCCAGCAGTTTAGGACAGTCGTACGAGCAGTACTTC,CASSLGQSYEQYF
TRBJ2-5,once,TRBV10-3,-,TGTGCCATCAGGTCCCAGGGGACCCAGTACTTC,CAIRSQGTQYF
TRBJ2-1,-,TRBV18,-,TGTGCCAGCTCACCCCCTACTTTTAGCACTGAGCAGTTCTTC,CASSPPTFSTEQFF
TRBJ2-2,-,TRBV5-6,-,TGTGCCAGCAGCTGGCCGGGGGCGAACACCGGGGAGCTGTTTTTT,CASSWPGANTGELFF
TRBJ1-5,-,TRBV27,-,TGTGCCAGCAGTTTAAGGCAGGACCATAGCAATCAGCCCCAGCATTTT,CASSLRQDHSNQPQHF
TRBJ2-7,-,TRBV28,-,TGTGCCAGCAGTTTGTCCCAAACTGGGGGAGTTCGTTACGAGCAGTACTTC,CASSLSQTGGVRYEQYF
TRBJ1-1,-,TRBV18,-,TGTGCCAGCTCACCACCAGCTGTGTACATGAACACTGAAGCTTTCTTT,CASSPPAVYMNTEAFF
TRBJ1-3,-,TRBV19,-,TGTGCCAGTAGTATACCCGGTTACTCTGGAAACACCATATATTTT,CASSIPGYSGNTIYF
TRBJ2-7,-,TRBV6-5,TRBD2,TGTGCCAGCAGTTACTCTAGCGGGATCCCGTTGGAGCAGTACTTC,CASSYSSGIPLEQYF
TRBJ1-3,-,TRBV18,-,TGTGCCAGCTCACCCCGGGACATCGCCACCATATATTTT,CASSPRDIATIYF
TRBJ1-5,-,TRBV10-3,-,TGTGCCATCAGGGGAGACGGGAGCAATCAGCCCCAGCATTTT,CAIRGDGSNQPQHF
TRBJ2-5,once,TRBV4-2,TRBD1,TGTGCCAGCAGCCGGGACAGGGCAGAGACCCAGTACTTC,CASSRDRAETQYF
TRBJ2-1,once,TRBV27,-,TGTGCCAGCAGATTCTACAATGAGCAGTTCTTC,CASRFYNEQFF
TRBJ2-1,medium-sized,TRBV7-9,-,TGTGCCAGCAGCCCACTAGTTGGCAATCACTACAATGAGCAGTTCTTC,CASSPLVGNHYNEQFF
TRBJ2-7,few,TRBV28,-,TGTGCCAGCAGTTTATATCAGGGGCTTAGTGAGCAGTACTTC,CASSLYQGLSEQYF
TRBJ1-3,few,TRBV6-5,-,TGTGCCAGCAGTTTCAGCGGTCCTGGAAACACCATATATTTT,CASSFSGPGNTIYF
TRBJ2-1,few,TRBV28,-,TGTGCCAGCAGTTTAAGGTTTAATGAGCAGTTCTTC,CASSLRFNEQFF
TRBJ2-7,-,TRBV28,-,TGTGCCAGCAGTGGGACACCCGAGCAGTACTTC,CASSGTPEQYF
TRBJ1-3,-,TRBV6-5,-,TGTGCCAGCAGTTACGGCAGGGTCTCTGGAAACACCATATATTTT,CASSYGRVSGNTIYF
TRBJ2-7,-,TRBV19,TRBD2,TGTGCCAGTAGCCCGGCGGCCGGGAGGAGAGGGGAGCAGTACTTC,CASSPAAGRRGEQYF
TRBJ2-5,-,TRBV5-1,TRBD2,TGCGCCAGCAGCCCCGGACTAGCGGTCCACCCAGGGGGGGAGACCCAGTACTTC,CASSPGLAVHPGGETQYF
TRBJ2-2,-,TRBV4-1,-,TGCGCCAGCAGCCAAGAGGGTATTCCGGGCTTGAACACCGGGGAGCTGTTTTTT,CASSQEGIPGLNTGELFF
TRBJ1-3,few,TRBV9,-,TGTGCCAGCAGCCCGGCCCCGGGGGAGTCAACCTACCTATCTGGAAACACCATATATTTT,CASSPAPGESTYLSGNTIYF
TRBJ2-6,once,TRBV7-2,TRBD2,TGTGCCAGCAGCTTTCTAGCGGGAGGGGCCAACGTCCTGACTTTC,CASSFLAGGANVLTF
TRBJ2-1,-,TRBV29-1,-,TGCAGCGACCCCAATGAGCAGTTCTTC,CSDPNEQFF
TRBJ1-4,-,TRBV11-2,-,TGTGCCAGCTGTGGTGCACCACAGGGAGGGTGTGCTAATGAAAAACTGTTTTTT,CASCGAPQGGCANEKLFF
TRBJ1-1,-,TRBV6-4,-,TGTGCCAGCAGTGAATCCGGGACGGGCACTGAAGCTTTCTTT,CASSESGTGTEAFF
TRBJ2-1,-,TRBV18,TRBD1,TGTGCCAGCTCACCACAGGGGGCCGGCTCCTACAATGAGCAGTTCTTC,CASSPQGAGSYNEQFF
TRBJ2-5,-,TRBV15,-,TGTGCCACCAGCAGAGATTTGGGACAACAGACCCAGTACTTC,CATSRDLGQQTQYF
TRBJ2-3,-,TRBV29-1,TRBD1,TGCAGCGTTACGGGACAGGGGAAATTTGCAGATACGCAGTATTTT,CSVTGQGKFADTQYF
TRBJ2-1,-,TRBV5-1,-,TGCGCCAGCAGCTTGGCCAGTAGCATAAATGAGCAGTTCTTC,CASSLASSINEQFF
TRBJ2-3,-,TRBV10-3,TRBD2,TGTGCCATCAGCGCCGGGACTAGCGGCGCAGATACGCAGTATTTT,CAISAGTSGADTQYF
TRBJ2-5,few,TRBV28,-,TGTGCCAGCAGTTTGGGCGGCCAAGAGACCCAGTACTTC,CASSLGGQETQYF
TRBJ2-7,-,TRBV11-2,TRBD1,TGTGCCAGCAGTTTAACAGGGGGCGCGTACGAGCAGTACTTC,CASSLTGGAYEQYF
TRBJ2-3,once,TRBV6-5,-,TGTGCCAGCAGTTACTCGAGCCTCACAGATACGCAGTATTTT,CASSYSSLTDTQYF
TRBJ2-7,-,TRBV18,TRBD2,TGTGCCAGCTCACTCGCGGGAGGGCCTCGCGAGCAGTACTTC,CASSLAGGPREQYF
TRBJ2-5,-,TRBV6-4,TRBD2,TGTGCCAGCAGTGACTGGGGCTCTAGCGGGAGTAGCCAAGAGACCCAGTACTTC,CASSDWGSSGSSQETQYF
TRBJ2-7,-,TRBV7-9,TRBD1,TGTGCCAGCACCGGCGCAGGGGGTTCCTACGAGCAGTACTTC,CASTGAGGSYEQYF
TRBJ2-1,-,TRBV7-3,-,TGTGCCAGCAGCTTAGGTCCGGGTGAGGGCGAGCAGTTCTTC,CASSLGPGEGEQFF
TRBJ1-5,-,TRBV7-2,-,TGTGCCAGCAGCTTATTGGCTGGAGGTCAGCCCCAGCATTTT,CASSLLAGGQPQHF
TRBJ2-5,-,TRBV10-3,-,TGTGCCATCAGTGTTTTGGAACAAGAGACCCAGTACTTC,CAISVLEQETQYF
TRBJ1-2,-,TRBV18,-,TGTGCCAGCTCACCACCGAGCGAGGGCGCGGATGGCTACACCTTC,CASSPPSEGADGYTF